This passage covers 18 T cell receptor beta chains from one sample sequenced in a study of post-analysis software for immune sequencing data. Overall study findings and caveats: TRBV5-6, TRBV5-1 and TRBV20-1 were among about 5 TRBV segments more frequent in patients than controls.

Their recognized antigens are unknown. Unique-molecular-identifier-tagged TCR beta cDNA libraries were used. TCRdb called the PCR reads again in MiXCR, with one record for every CDR3 protein. The sample yields about 430,000 distinct CDR3 sequences, roughly 40% seen once. The source material was blood. These receptors all come from a girl aged 2 to 10 with multiple sclerosis.

There are a few counts of this clonotype. V usage is TRBV20-1 and J usage is TRBJ2-7; 8 bases match TRBD1. This CDR3 has 13 amino acids. With V trimmed by 6 bases and J by 2 bases, 6 bases remained unmatched. Germline V CDR1 and CDR2: DFQATT, SNEGSKA (reference sequence). The DNA for the CDR3 is TGCAGTGCCAAGGACAGGGAACCCTACGAGCAGTACTTC. This encodes CSAKDREPYEQYF.

CDR3: CASTSSGTSYEQYF. The DNA of the CDR3 is TGTGCCAGCACATCTTCAGGAACTTCCTACGAGCAGTACTTC. The chain links TRBV28 to TRBJ2-7; D unclear. Trimming removed 7 bases at V and 1 base at J, with 14 bases between. This CDR3 is 14 amino acids long. Germline V gene sequence: CDR1 MDHEN, CDR2 SYDVKM.

The sample holds many counts of this clonotype. V and J are TRBV7-3 and TRBJ2-3; 16 bases map to TRBD2. The J segment lost 4 bases and the V segment lost 5 bases, leaving 3 bases of the junction unmatched. Germline assignment: CDR1 SGHTA and CDR2 FQGTGA. The CDR3 spans 16 residues. The CDR3, as DNA: TGTGCCAGCAGCGCGGGACTAGCGGGAGGGCCAGATACGCAGTATTTT. Its protein product is CASSAGLAGGPDTQYF.

This clonotype was seen a few times. The V call is TRBV3-1, the J call TRBJ2-7; D gene uncertain. The germline V gene has CDR1 LGHDT and CDR2 YNNKEL (reference sequence). Trimming shortened V by 0 bases and J by 3 bases, and 3 bases separated the two germline ends. The CDR3 loop spans 12 amino acids. The CDR3 DNA reads as TGTGCCAGCAGCCAAGATCTCTACGAGCAGTACTTC. Its protein is CASSQDLYEQYF.

V usage is TRBV18 and J usage is TRBJ1-5, with D perhaps matching TRBD1 (6 bases). The CDR3 extends over 15 amino acids. The V and J ends lost 5 bases and 1 base respectively, with 12 bases between them. The germline CDR1 and CDR2 sequences are KGHSH and LQKENI. The CDR3 DNA reads as TGTGCCAGCTCAGTCCGACAGGCAAGCAATCAGCCCCAGCATTTT. Translation gives CASSVRQASNQPQHF. Full variable domain (outside the CDR3, taken from reference TRBV18 and TRBJ1-5): NAGVMQNPRHLVRRRGQEARLRCSPMKGHSHVYWYRQLPEEGLKFMVYLQKENIIDESGMPKERFSAEFPKEGPSILRIQQVVRGDSAAYFCASSVRQASNQPQHFGDGTRLSIL.

The chain links TRBV29-1 to TRBJ2-7; D is perhaps TRBD1 (7 bases). With 3 bases removed from V and 3 bases from J, the gap between germline ends came to 12 bases. Per the germline V gene, CDR1 is SQVTM and CDR2 is ANQGSEA. The CDR3 covers 13 residues. CDR3 nucleotides: TGCAGCGTTGAGCCCCAGGGGGGCTACGAGCAGTACTTC. Its translation: CSVEPQGGYEQYF.

The CDR3 sequence is CASSFFVDRGYPKNIQYF. CDR3 DNA: TGTGCCAGCAGCTTTTTCGTTGACAGGGGGTACCCCAAAAACATTCAGTACTTC. The chain links TRBV7-8 to TRBJ2-4; 9 bases are shared with TRBD1. V trimming: 3 bases; J trimming: 2 bases; junction bases outside the gene matches: 11. The germline CDR1 and CDR2 sequences are SGHVS and FQNEAQ. This CDR3 region has 18 residues.

This clonotype has just a few counts. The chain employs TRBV4-1 and TRBJ2-3; D call uncertain. V gave up 2 bases and J gave up 2 bases, with 8 bases separating them. The length of the CDR3 is 14 residues. Germline V lookup: CDR1 MGHRA, CDR2 YSYEKL. Here the CDR3 reads CASSQLPDTDTQYF. CDR3 coding DNA: TGCGCCAGCAGCCAATTACCCGACACAGATACGCAGTATTTT.

This clonotype showed up just a few times. The V call is TRBV6-2 or TRBV6-3, the J call TRBJ2-5; D is uncertain. Trimming shortened V by 5 bases and J by 2 bases, and 12 bases separated the two germline ends. The CDR3 runs 14 residues. Germline V gene lookup returns CDR1 MNHEY and CDR2 SVGEGT. Here the CDR3 DNA reads TGTGCCAGCAGTCCTACCGTTCGACAAGAGACCCAGTACTTC. Amino acids: CASSPTVRQETQYF.

The CDR3: CASSQQLGQIYGYTF. In DNA form, the CDR3 reads TGTGCCAGCAGCCAACAGCTAGGACAGATCTATGGCTACACCTTC. The gene calls are TRBV3-1 and TRBJ1-2; a possible D gene is TRBD1 (6 bases). Germline assignment: CDR1 LGHDT and CDR2 YNNKEL (reference sequence). The V end was cut by 2 bases, the J end by 4 bases, with 14 bases between. The CDR3 runs 15 residues.

The chain carries TRBV20-1 and TRBJ1-2, with TRBD1 as a possible D gene (6 bases). Germline loops: CDR1 DFQATT, CDR2 SNEGSKA (reference sequence). This CDR3 has 16 amino acids. V lost 0 bases, J lost 4 bases, and 18 bases lay in between. CDR3 protein: CSARDLGPGEGYGYTF. CDR3 nucleotides: TGCAGTGCTAGAGATCTGGGACCAGGGGAAGGCTATGGCTACACCTTC.

The chain combines TRBV6-2 or TRBV6-3 with TRBJ2-4; D unclear. TRBJ2-7 explains the end of the DNA better; the J call may be wrong. Germline V lookup: CDR1 MNHEY, CDR2 SVGEGT. The CDR3 totals 11 residues. The CDR3 spells CASTDGYEQYF. For the CDR3, the DNA is TGTGCCAGCACGGACGGCTACGAGCAGTACTTC.

This clonotype was seen more than once but under ten times. The chain links TRBV6-5 to TRBJ2-5; possibly TRBD2 for D (5 bases). There are 15 residues in the CDR3. Germline CDR1 reads MNHEY; CDR2 reads SVGAGI. V lost 0 bases, J lost 1 base, and 9 bases lay in between. In nucleotides, the CDR3 is TGTGCCAGCAGTTACTCGGGCGGGCGCCAAGAGACCCAGTACTTC. It specifies CASSYSGGRQETQYF.

The chain couples TRBV6-2 or TRBV6-3 to TRBJ2-5; D is uncertain. V was shortened by 0 bases and J by 4 bases, with 18 bases between the two germline ends. Germline CDR1 MNHEY, CDR2 SVGEGT. CDR3 length: 17 residues. CDR3 region: CASSYSSKVWVGETQYF. CDR3 sequence (DNA): TGTGCCAGCAGTTACTCGAGTAAAGTCTGGGTTGGAGAGACCCAGTACTTC.

The chain links TRBV27 to TRBJ2-7; D perhaps matches TRBD2 (6 bases). In germline, CDR1 is MNHEY, CDR2 SMNVEV (reference sequence). This CDR3 contains 13 residues. V was pared by 8 bases and J by 4 bases, with 15 bases between. In nucleotides, the CDR3 is TGTGCCAGCGGCCGGGGCGGGGAGTACGAGCAGTACTTC. It yields the protein CASGRGGEYEQYF.

This clonotype was detected only a few times. A junction end diverges from the germline sequence, so it may reflect a read error. The chain employs TRBV28 and TRBJ1-2; weak D call: TRBD1 (5 bases). This CDR3 is built from 18 residues. Per the germline V gene, CDR1 is MDHEN and CDR2 is SYDVKM. The CDR3, as DNA: TGTGCCAGTAGTTTATGGGGGGTCTTTAAATCAACTAACTATGGCTACACCTTC. It codes for CASSLWGVFKSTNYGYTF.

This clonotype turned up a few times. This rearrangement joins TRBV7-3 to TRBJ2-3; the match to TRBD2 covers 7 bases. This CDR3 comprises 16 residues. Germline assignment: CDR1 SGHTA and CDR2 FQGTGA. V was clipped by 0 bases and J by 4 bases; unmatched bases: 7. For the CDR3, the DNA is TGTGCCAGCAGCTTAACCCGGGACTATCCCCCAGATACGCAGTATTTT. This translates into CASSLTRDYPPDTQYF.

This clonotype was seen more than once but under ten times. DNA of the CDR3: TGTGCCAGCAGTTACCCTTTACAGGGGGCGCAGGGTGGCTACACCTTC. Protein product: CASSYPLQGAQGGYTF. This rearrangement joins TRBV6-2 or TRBV6-3 to TRBJ1-2; TRBD1 matches 9 bases. There are 16 residues in the CDR3. V lost 2 bases, J lost 7 bases, and 11 bases stayed unmatched. The V gene's germline CDR1 is MNHEY and CDR2 SVGEGT.